This T cell receptor beta chain was captured in a study of T cells in Graves' hyperthyroidism and ophthalmopathy. Study findings and constraints: For ophthalmopathy, model prediction preceded onset by a median 6.5 months. The blood repertoire included most of the expanded thyroid clonotypes above 0.001. In simple terms, a model built on 13 V-J features told ophthalmopathy apart from stable hyperthyroidism.

The CDR3 length is 17 residues. Germline V gene lookup returns CDR1 KGHSH and CDR2 LQKENI. With V trimmed by 6 bases and J by 0 bases, 9 bases remained unmatched. Comment on this clonotype: Its antigen is not identified.

The authors deemed Graves' hyperthyroidism stable absent ophthalmopathy progression within 18 months. Amplification of TCR beta CDR3 regions used RNA as the template. A set of HTBI primers served as the primers for a first-round RT-PCR of the TCR CDR3. One entry per CDR3 protein results from TCRdb running MiXCR on the multiplex PCR reads. The sample contains some 760,000 distinct CDR3 sequences, about 15% of which appear only once. The sample taken for sequencing was blood. The gene calls are TRBV18 and TRBJ2-1, with 9 nucleotides matching TRBD2. This TCR came from a woman younger than 35 with Graves' hyperthyroidism. CDR3 sequence (DNA): TGTGCCAGCTCCCCAACACTAGCGGGTTACTCCTACAATGAGCAGTTCTTC. Its protein is CASSPTLAGYSYNEQFF.